This T cell receptor (beta chain) originates from a study of T cell clones after liver transplantation. Study overall: In this trial, immunosuppression withdrawal was attempted within 2 years of liver transplant. Timepoints were pre-transplant, pre-withdrawal, and after withdrawal was completed or failed. Study findings and constraints: Graft donor-reactive T cells may have migrated into the graft rather than being deleted. Small, mixed patient groups and varying post-transplant times limit these conclusions.

Repertoires were generated with immunoSEQ multiplex PCR, while TCRdb's copy carries only in-frame clones and drops some. The sample has 9,500 to 10,000 clones; roughly 72% are singletons. For this clone: Its antigen is unknown.

Unmatched junction bases numbered 9, after V lost 2 bases and J lost 8 bases. Germline loops: CDR1 SGHAT, CDR2 FQNNGV. CDR3 length: 17 amino acids. The TCR sequence derives from a human patient who received a liver transplant. The graft donor may have given rise to some T cells. The genes are TRBV11-2 and TRBJ2-1, with 13 bases aligning to TRBD2. The source was CD8+ T cells from blood, collected at the approximately 16-month timepoint. The CDR3 region is CASSLYGTSGNGDEQFF. The CDR3, as DNA: TGTGCCAGCAGCTTATACGGGACTAGCGGGAACGGCGATGAGCAGTTCTTC.